Below, one TCR beta chain is given with its context. The data originate from a study of blood T cell repertoires in COVID-19. V was pared by 2 bases and J by 10 bases, with 8 bases of the junction left unmatched. This CDR3 spans 15 amino acids. Germline loops: CDR1 MDHEN, CDR2 SYDVKM. Produced via immunoSEQ multiplex PCR; TCRdb's table is partial and in-frame only. The sample has over 100,000 clones, roughly 75% seen once. The rearrangement uses TRBV28 and TRBJ2-1; TRBD2 aligns across 10 bases. Source material: peripheral blood. The clonotype comes from a man aged 55 to 70 with active or convalescent COVID-19. The CDR3 bases are TGTGCCAGCAGTTTAGGGACTAGCGCCTGGGACGAGCAGTTCTTC. This codes for CASSLGTSAWDEQFF.